The 13 T cell receptor beta chains in this list originate from one sample, sequenced in a study of cytomegalovirus exposure and HLA in healthy donors (dated by TCRdb to about 2017). Library preparation employed the immunoSEQ multiplex PCR assay. For the multiplex PCR, a mixture combining 60 forward primers for TCR Vbeta segments and 13 reverse primers for TCR Jbeta segments was used. TCRdb re-hosts the immuneACCESS table, in-frame sequences only. Its copies lack some clones; in the studies checked, an unresolved V gene accounts for under half of them, and the cause for the rest is not known. In this sample the table shows roughly 120,000 clones, 75% of which occur a single time. The leading ten clones occupy just under 3% of the sample. The source material was PBMCs. The source of these receptors is a woman in her 40s in good health and CMV-seropositive.

Details on this clone: This sample also contains other DNA sequences that code for the same CDR3. Written as DNA, the CDR3 is TGTGCCAGCAGTCTAGGACAGTCCTACGAGCAGTACTTC. This gives the protein CASSLGQSYEQYF. The chain employs TRBV27 and TRBJ2-7; possibly TRBD1 for D (6 bases). Trimming stripped 5 bases from V and 1 base from J, with 9 bases between. Germline loops: CDR1 MNHEY, CDR2 SMNVEV (reference sequence). This CDR3 is 13 amino acids long.

This clone has at least ten counts. Other DNA sequences in this specimen translate into the identical CDR3. V is TRBV4-3 and J is TRBJ1-1, with D tentatively TRBD1 (6 bases). Germline V gene data show CDR1 as LGHNA and CDR2 as YSLEER. The V and J ends lost 2 bases and 5 bases respectively, with 9 bases between them. The CDR3 is made up of 13 amino acids. CDR3 coding DNA: TGCGCCAGCAGCCAAATCCAGGGGACTGAAGCTTTCTTT. This gives the protein CASSQIQGTEAFF.

The rearrangement uses TRBV18 and TRBJ2-6; D gene uncertain. Germline V gene sequence: CDR1 KGHSH, CDR2 LQKENI. The ends were cut back, 2 bases at V and 1 base at J, with 6 bases in the middle. This CDR3 comprises 15 residues. CDR3 sequence: CASSPEQSGANVLTF. CDR3 coding DNA: TGTGCCAGCTCACCAGAACAGTCTGGGGCCAACGTCCTGACTTTC.

This chain connects TRBV5-5 to TRBJ2-7; 10 nucleotides align to TRBD1. CDR3 length: 17 residues. J was trimmed by 5 bases and V by 0 bases; bases with no gene match: 11. Germline CDR1 and CDR2: SGHKS and YYEKEE (reference sequence). CDR3 loop: CASSLGQGAGSVHEQYF. As DNA, the CDR3 is TGTGCCAGCAGCTTGGGACAGGGGGCTGGGTCGGTGCACGAGCAGTACTTC.

V and J are TRBV7-2 and TRBJ1-1; no reliable D call. Germline V gives CDR1 SGHTA, CDR2 FQGNSA. The ends were cut back, 5 bases at V and 4 bases at J, with 11 bases in the middle. The CDR3 runs 13 residues. The CDR3 sequence is CASSRPSGTEAFF. As DNA, the CDR3 is TGTGCCAGCAGCCGGCCGTCGGGCACTGAAGCTTTCTTT.

This chain uses TRBV7-2 with TRBJ2-7, with 7 positions matching TRBD2. Trimming removed 0 bases from V and 6 bases from J; junction bases left unmatched: 8. The CDR3 spans 15 residues. CDR1 and CDR2 from the germline V gene are SGHTA and FQGNSA. The CDR3 sequence is CASSLAIAGKGEQYF. DNA for the CDR3: TGTGCCAGCAGCTTAGCGATAGCGGGTAAGGGCGAGCAGTACTTC.

The rearrangement uses TRBV6-6 and TRBJ2-1; 8 bases are a match to TRBD1. With 0 bases clipped from V and 4 bases from J, the junction kept 2 bases outside the gene matches. CDR3 length equals 15 residues. Looked up from germline, CDR1 is MNHNY and CDR2 is SVGAGI (reference sequence). CDR3 protein: CASSYSQGVYNEQFF. Here the CDR3 DNA reads TGTGCCAGCAGTTACTCACAGGGGGTATACAATGAGCAGTTCTTC.

The chain joins TRBV4-3 to TRBJ2-3, with 9 bases that match TRBD2. The CDR3 extends over 14 amino acids. The germline V gene has CDR1 LGHNA and CDR2 YSLEER. Trimming cost V 1 base and J 4 bases; bases outside gene matches: 0. The CDR3 reads CASSQGTSADTQYF. The CDR3 bases are TGCGCCAGCAGCCAAGGGACTAGCGCAGATACGCAGTATTTT.

The chain joins TRBV5-1 to TRBJ2-5, with TRBD1 matching 8 bases. The ends lost 4 bases at V and 2 bases at J; junction bases unmatched: 4. Per the germline V gene, CDR1 is SGHRS and CDR2 is YFSETQ. This CDR3 is built from 14 residues. DNA of the CDR3: TGCGCCAGCAGCCCACAGGGGGAACAAGAGACCCAGTACTTC. Amino acids: CASSPQGEQETQYF.

The J gene is TRBJ1-1, the V gene TRBV7-9; TRBD1 agrees at 7 bases. With V trimmed by 11 bases and J by 8 bases, 20 bases remained unmatched. Germline V lookup: CDR1 SEHNR, CDR2 FQNEAQ (reference sequence). The CDR3 sequence is 15 residues long. This CDR3 is CAGIRQGLENEEAFF. CDR3 DNA: TGTGCCGGAATACGACAGGGCCTAGAAAACGAAGAAGCTTTCTTT.

This clone was counted ten times or more. The J gene is TRBJ2-7, the V gene TRBV28; 9 nucleotides align to TRBD2. With V trimmed by 9 bases and J by 2 bases, 5 bases remained unmatched. The germline CDR1 and CDR2 sequences are MDHEN and SYDVKM. The CDR3 is 13 residues long. The CDR3 coding sequence is TGTGCCAGTCAGACTAGCGGTGCCTACGAGCAGTACTTC. Translating gives CASQTSGAYEQYF.

The chain carries TRBV28 and TRBJ2-3, with a weak D call TRBD2 (5 bases). Trimming removed 1 base at V and 2 bases at J, with 10 bases between. CDR1 and CDR2 from the germline V gene are MDHEN and SYDVKM. This CDR3 region has 15 residues. CDR3 bases: TGTGCCAGCAGTTTATCAGCGGAAAACACAGATACGCAGTATTTT. Its translation is CASSLSAENTDTQYF.

This sequence joins TRBV2 and TRBJ1-3; D is undetermined. The CDR3 is 17 amino acids. V was clipped by 5 bases and J by 2 bases, with 19 bases between them. From germline, CDR1 is SNHLY and CDR2 FYNNEI. Here the CDR3 reads CASSPRPRGAAGNTIYF. For the CDR3, the DNA is TGTGCCAGCAGTCCACGCCCGAGAGGAGCTGCTGGAAACACCATATATTTT.